The T cell receptor (beta chain) described here comes from a study of T cells expressing NK-cell markers. Notes on the study in general: A range of about 1.0-8% of CD8+ T cells consisted of dominant NKG2C+ clonotypes in 5 or 6 donors. Certain NKG2C+ T cell clones were expanded, and their HCMV specificity remained unclear.

This CDR3 spans 16 amino acids. For this clonotype: As yet, its antigen is unknown.

Each CDR3 protein gets one entry in TCRdb, which reprocessed the 5' RACE reads and gives no DNA. Across about 550,000 distinct CDR3 sequences, the top ten clones capture 3.5% to 4.5% of the sample. The sequence was collected from a man aged 18 to 30 in good health. V usage is TRBV12-3 or TRBV12-4 and J usage is TRBJ2-5; lacking DNA, the TRBD2 call made by TCRdb goes unchecked. The material sequenced was blood T cells: a sorted CD56 or NKG2C T cell subset, CD4+ or CD8+ T cells, or bulk PBMC T cells (not recorded which). CDR3 loop: CASSSGLAGGGETQYF.